One TCR beta chain is described in this entry. These data are taken from a study of shared clonotypes between healthy human individuals. The donors, healthy adults who were HIV-negative, had experienced no recent acute infections or vaccinations. It was into CD45RA+ naive and CD45RA-negative memory subsets that the CD4+ cells were split. V was shortened by 2 bases and J by 3 bases, with 13 bases between the two germline ends. Germline assignment: CDR1 MNHEY and CDR2 SMNVEV (reference sequence). The CDR3 contains 16 residues. Repertoires were generated with immunoSEQ multiplex PCR, while TCRdb's copy carries only in-frame clones and drops some. The profile shows over 1.4 million clones, around 97% of them singletons.

J is TRBJ1-4 and V is TRBV27; perhaps TRBD1 as D (6 bases). The origin of this receptor is a man between 25 and 39 years old in good health. Sequencing was carried out using naive CD4+ T cells sorted from blood. Subset of the sample: CD45RA+ positively selected. As DNA, the CDR3 is TGTGCCAGCAGTTTACAAGGGGGGAGGGCTAATGAAAAACTGTTTTTT. Its protein is CASSLQGGRANEKLFF.